This entry is about one TCR beta chain. Libraries were prepared by immunoSEQ multiplex PCR; TCRdb keeps only in-frame clonotypes and omits some of them. The sample has about 85,000 clones, about 80% seen once. V dropped 3 bases and J dropped 4 bases, with 16 bases sitting between them. Germline CDR1 and CDR2: SGDLS and YYNGEE. The CDR3 sequence is 16 residues long. These data come from a study of blood T cell repertoires in COVID-19. Study at large: Nucleic acid was either cDNA or gDNA, and it came from T cells, B-cell-depleted T cells, or PBMCs.

This rearrangement joins TRBV9 to TRBJ2-2; D is perhaps TRBD2 (6 bases). Sequencing input: peripheral blood. The TCR originated in a man in his sixties with acute or convalescent COVID-19. Here the CDR3 reads CASSAYWDSSTGELFF. In DNA form, the CDR3 reads TGTGCCAGCAGCGCGTACTGGGACTCCTCCACCGGGGAGCTGTTTTTT. The full variable domain, in which reference TRBV9 and TRBJ2-2 provide the parts outside the CDR3, is DSGVTQTPKHLITATGQRVTLRCSPRSGDLSVYWYQQSLDQGLQFLIQYYNGEERAKGNILERFSAQQFPDLHSELNLSSLELGDSALYFCASSAYWDSSTGELFFGEGSRLTVL.